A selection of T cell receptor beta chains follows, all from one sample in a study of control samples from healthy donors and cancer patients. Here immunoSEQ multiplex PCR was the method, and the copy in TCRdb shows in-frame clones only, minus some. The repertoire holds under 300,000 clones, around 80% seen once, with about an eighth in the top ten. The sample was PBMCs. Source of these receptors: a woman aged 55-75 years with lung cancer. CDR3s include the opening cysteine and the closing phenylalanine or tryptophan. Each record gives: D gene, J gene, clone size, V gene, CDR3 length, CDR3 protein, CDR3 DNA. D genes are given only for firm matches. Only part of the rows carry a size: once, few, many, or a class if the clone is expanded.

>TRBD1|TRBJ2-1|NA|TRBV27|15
CASSPGQILGNEQFF
TGTGCCAGCAGCCCGGGACAGATCCTGGGGAATGAGCAGTTCTTC
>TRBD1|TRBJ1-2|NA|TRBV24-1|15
CATSDPGTGRGGYTF
TGTGCCACCAGTGACCCGGGGACAGGGAGAGGTGGCTACACCTTC
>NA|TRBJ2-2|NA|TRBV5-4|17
CASSPPRRGASTGELFF
TGTGCCAGCAGCCCTCCACGCAGGGGTGCTTCGACCGGGGAGCTGTTTTTT
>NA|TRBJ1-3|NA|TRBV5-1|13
CASSSQVDDTIYF
TGCGCCAGCAGCAGTCAGGTCGACGACACCATATATTTT
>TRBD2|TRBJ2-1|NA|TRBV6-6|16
CASVGTSGGGRNEQFF
TGTGCCAGCGTCGGGACTAGCGGGGGGGGACGGAATGAGCAGTTCTTC
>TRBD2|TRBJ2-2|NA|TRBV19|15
CASSIDGTRTGELFF
TGTGCCAGTAGTATAGATGGGACTAGAACCGGGGAGCTGTTTTTT
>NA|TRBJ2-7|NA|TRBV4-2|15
CASSQAIADTYEQYF
TGTGCCAGCAGCCAAGCCATCGCGGATACTTACGAGCAGTACTTC
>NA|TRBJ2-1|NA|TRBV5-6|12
CASSLGRVEQFF
TGTGCCAGCAGCTTGGGGCGGGTAGAGCAGTTCTTC
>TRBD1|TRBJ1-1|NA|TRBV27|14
CASTSTGGNTEAFF
TGTGCCAGCACTTCCACAGGGGGCAACACTGAAGCTTTCTTT
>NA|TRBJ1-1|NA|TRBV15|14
CATSREAGNTEAFF
TGTGCCACCAGCAGAGAGGCAGGGAACACTGAAGCTTTCTTT
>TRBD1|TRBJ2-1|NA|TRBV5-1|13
CASSTGGSDEQFF
TGCGCCAGCAGCACAGGGGGCAGCGATGAGCAGTTCTTC
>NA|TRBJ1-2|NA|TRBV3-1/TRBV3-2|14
CASSQPTGGHGYTF
TGTGCCAGCAGCCAACCTACAGGAGGTCATGGCTACACCTTC
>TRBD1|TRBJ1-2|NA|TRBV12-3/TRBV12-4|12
CATEQGIYGYTF
TGTGCCACCGAACAGGGGATCTATGGCTACACCTTC
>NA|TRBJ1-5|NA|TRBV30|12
CAWSGGGQPQHF
TGTGCCTGGAGTGGGGGAGGTCAGCCCCAGCATTTT
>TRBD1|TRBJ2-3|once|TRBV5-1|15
CASSSLTGSTDTQYF
TGCGCCAGCAGCTCACTGACAGGGAGCACAGATACGCAGTATTTT
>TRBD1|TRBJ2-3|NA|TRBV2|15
CASKGQGLSTDTQYF
TGTGCCAGCAAGGGACAGGGGCTAAGCACAGATACGCAGTATTTT
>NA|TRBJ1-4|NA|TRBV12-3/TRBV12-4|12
CASSPANEKLFF
TGTGCCAGCAGTCCCGCCAATGAAAAACTGTTTTTT
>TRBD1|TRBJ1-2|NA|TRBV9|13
CASSPRTGVGYTF
TGTGCCAGCAGCCCCCGGACAGGGGTTGGCTACACCTTC
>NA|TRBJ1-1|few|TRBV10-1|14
CASSGTGTNTEAFF
TGCGCCAGCAGTGGAACCGGGACGAACACTGAAGCTTTCTTT
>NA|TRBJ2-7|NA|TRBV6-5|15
CASSPRGTVPREQYF
TGTGCCAGCAGTCCCCGGGGGACAGTCCCCCGCGAGCAGTACTTC
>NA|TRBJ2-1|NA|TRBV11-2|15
CASSLLSGLGTEQFF
TGTGCCAGCAGCTTACTTTCGGGTCTGGGAACTGAGCAGTTCTTC
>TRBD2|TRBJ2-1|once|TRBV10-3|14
CAISRLAVSNEQFF
TGTGCCATCAGCCGACTAGCAGTCTCCAATGAGCAGTTCTTC
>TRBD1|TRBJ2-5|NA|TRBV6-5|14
CASSHSGGEETQYF
TGTGCCAGCAGCCATTCAGGGGGCGAGGAGACCCAGTACTTC
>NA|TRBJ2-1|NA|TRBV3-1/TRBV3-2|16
CASSHYSLGRINEQFF
TGTGCCAGCAGCCATTACAGTTTGGGAAGGATCAATGAGCAGTTCTTC
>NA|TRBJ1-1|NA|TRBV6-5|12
CASSRINTEAFF
TGTGCCAGCAGCCGCATTAACACTGAAGCTTTCTTT
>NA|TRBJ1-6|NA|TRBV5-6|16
CASSLVGGQINSPLHF
TGTGCCAGCAGCTTGGTTGGGGGACAAATTAATTCACCCCTCCACTTT
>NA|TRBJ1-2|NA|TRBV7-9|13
CASSLEGVEGYTF
TGTGCCAGCAGCTTAGAAGGGGTGGAAGGCTACACCTTC
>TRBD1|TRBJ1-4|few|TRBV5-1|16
CASSNEQGRANEKLFF
TGCGCCAGCAGCAACGAACAGGGGAGGGCTAATGAAAAACTGTTTTTT
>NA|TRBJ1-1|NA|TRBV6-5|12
CASMRAGTEAFF
TGTGCCAGCATGCGGGCTGGCACTGAAGCTTTCTTT
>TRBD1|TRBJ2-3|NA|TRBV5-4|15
CASSLTTGATDTQYF
TGTGCCAGCAGCTTGACGACAGGGGCCACAGATACGCAGTATTTT
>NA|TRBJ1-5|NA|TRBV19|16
CASSEEVVHYNQPQHF
TGTGCCAGTAGTGAGGAGGTAGTACACTACAATCAGCCCCAGCATTTT
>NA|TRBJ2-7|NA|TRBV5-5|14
CASSRMAVDYEQYF
TGTGCCAGCAGCCGGATGGCGGTCGACTACGAGCAGTACTTC
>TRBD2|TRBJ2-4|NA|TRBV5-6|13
CASSLRRGDIQYF
TGTGCCAGCAGCCTGCGTCGGGGGGACATTCAGTACTTC
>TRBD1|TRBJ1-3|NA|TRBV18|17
CASSPVGTGLPGNTIYF
TGTGCCAGCTCACCTGTAGGGACAGGGCTTCCTGGAAACACCATATATTTT
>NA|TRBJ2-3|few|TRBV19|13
CASSMSRTDTQYF
TGTGCCAGTAGTATGTCACGTACAGATACGCAGTATTTT
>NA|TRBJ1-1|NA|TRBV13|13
CASSLTGIPEAFF
TGTGCCAGCAGTTTAACCGGGATACCTGAAGCTTTCTTT
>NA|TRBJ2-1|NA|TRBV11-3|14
CASSKALSYNEQFF
TGTGCCAGCAGCAAGGCCTTATCCTACAATGAGCAGTTCTTC
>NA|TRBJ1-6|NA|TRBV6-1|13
CASSEVKVSPLHF
TGTGCCAGCAGTGAAGTGAAGGTTTCACCCCTCCACTTT
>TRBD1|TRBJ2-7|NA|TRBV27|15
CASSSPGTGHYEQYF
TGTGCCAGCAGTTCCCCCGGGACAGGGCACTACGAGCAGTACTTC
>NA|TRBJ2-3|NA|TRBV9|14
CASSVEGGTSARYF
TGTGCCAGCAGCGTAGAAGGTGGGACCTCCGCCCGCTATTTT
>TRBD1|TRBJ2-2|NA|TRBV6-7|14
CATMDRPNTGELFF
TGTGCCACCATGGACAGGCCGAACACCGGGGAGCTGTTTTTT
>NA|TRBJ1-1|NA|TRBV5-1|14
CASSLSRGNTEAFF
TGCGCCAGCAGCTTGTCAAGGGGGAACACTGAAGCTTTCTTT